One sample yielded the 10 T cell receptor beta chains listed below, sequenced in a study of control samples from healthy donors and cancer patients. Data came from immunoSEQ multiplex PCR; TCRdb stores just in-frame clones and leaves some out. The sample carries about 60,000 clones, approximately 90% recorded once. The sample taken for sequencing was PBMCs. These receptors all stem from a woman aged 45-60 years with colorectal cancer.

The V call is TRBV10-3, the J call TRBJ2-3; 9 nucleotides agree with TRBD2. The trim removed 2 bases at V and 4 bases at J, leaving 7 bases unmatched. This CDR3 is built from 16 residues. Germline assignment: CDR1 ENHRY and CDR2 SYGVKD. CDR3 nucleotide sequence: TGTGCCATCAGTGAGAGGGGACTAGCTAGCTCAGATACGCAGTATTTT. It yields the protein CAISERGLASSDTQYF.

The chain has TRBV28 and TRBJ1-1; D is undetermined. This CDR3 comprises 16 residues. Per germline, CDR1 MDHEN and CDR2 SYDVKM. Trimming cost V 3 bases and J 1 base, with 15 bases left between them. The CDR3 here is CASSLGGAIWNTEAFF. CDR3 sequence (DNA): TGTGCCAGCAGTTTGGGAGGCGCTATTTGGAACACTGAAGCTTTCTTT. Together with reference TRBV28 and TRBJ1-1, the CDR3 gives the full variable domain: DVKVTQSSRYLVKRTGEKVFLECVQDMDHENMFWYRQDPGLGLRLIYFSYDVKMKEKGDIPEGYSVSREKKERFSLILESASTNQTSMYLCASSLGGAIWNTEAFFGQGTRLTVV.

A few counts support this clone. The chain is built from TRBV2 and TRBJ1-5; D is ambiguous. The CDR3 covers 12 residues. CDR1 and CDR2 (germline): SNHLY, FYNNEI. Trimming took 6 bases from V and 2 from J, leaving 5 bases between them. The CDR3 reads CASSQGNQPQHF. CDR3 sequence (DNA): TGTGCCAGCAGCCAGGGCAATCAGCCCCAGCATTTT.

The chain is built from TRBV30 and TRBJ2-1; no reliable D call. The CDR3 covers 16 residues. Germline loops: CDR1 GTSNPN, CDR2 SVGIG (reference sequence). Trimming took off 0 bases at V and 1 base at J, with 13 bases between the two ends. The CDR3 is CAWSVLGVISYNEQFF. The CDR3 DNA reads as TGTGCCTGGAGTGTACTTGGGGTGATATCCTACAATGAGCAGTTCTTC.

V gene TRBV28 combines with J gene TRBJ2-1; TRBD1 matches 9 bases. This CDR3 has 17 residues. Losses at the gene ends were 6 bases for V and 0 bases for J; bases not matched to a gene: 9. Germline CDR1 reads MDHEN; CDR2 reads SYDVKM. CDR3 region: CASRPITGGDSYNEQFF. The CDR3 DNA reads TGTGCCAGCAGGCCCATCACAGGGGGCGACTCCTACAATGAGCAGTTCTTC.

This chain connects TRBV28 to TRBJ2-2, with TRBD2 as a possible D gene (6 bases). The length of the CDR3 is 15 residues. The V end lost 7 bases, the J end lost 1 base, and 13 bases lay between the germline ends. The germline gives CDR1 MDHEN, CDR2 SYDVKM. CDR3: CASKRAGRNTGELFF. CDR3 nucleotide sequence: TGTGCCAGCAAGCGGGCAGGAAGGAACACCGGGGAGCTGTTTTTT.

The rearrangement uses TRBV5-1 and TRBJ2-1, with 7 bases matching TRBD1. V lost 1 base to trimming and J lost 4 bases; unmatched junction nucleotides: 8. Germline CDR1 SGHRS, CDR2 YFSETQ. This CDR3 spans 16 amino acids. The CDR3 here is CASSLTGTVRYNEQFF. The CDR3 DNA reads as TGCGCCAGCAGCTTGACGGGGACAGTGAGGTACAATGAGCAGTTCTTC.

This sequence joins TRBV6-5 and TRBJ1-1; the D is unclear. Germline-derived CDR1 and CDR2 are MNHEY and SVGAGI. V dropped 5 bases and J dropped 11 bases, with 12 bases sitting between them. The CDR3 loop spans 11 amino acids. CDR3 sequence (DNA): TGTGCCAGCAGTCTTAGTATTGACGCTTTCTTT. This translates into CASSLSIDAFF.

The chain uses TRBV6-6 and TRBJ2-5, with D possibly being TRBD1 or TRBD2 (6 bases each). The CDR3 sequence is 14 residues long. Germline values: CDR1 MNHNY, CDR2 SVGAGI (reference sequence). Trimming pared 1 base from V and 5 bases from J, leaving 11 bases between. CDR3 protein: CASSYLGGDETQYF. CDR3 nucleotide sequence: TGTGCCAGCAGTTACTTGGGGGGCGATGAGACCCAGTACTTC.

V is TRBV19 and J is TRBJ1-5; possible D gene TRBD1, 5 bases. With 1 base removed from V and 3 bases from J, the gap between germline ends came to 10 bases. This CDR3 is built from 15 residues. Germline V gene data show CDR1 as LNHDA and CDR2 as SQIVND (reference sequence). CDR3 residues: CASSIGGGVNQPQHF. The CDR3 DNA is TGTGCCAGTAGTATAGGGGGCGGGGTCAATCAGCCCCAGCATTTT.